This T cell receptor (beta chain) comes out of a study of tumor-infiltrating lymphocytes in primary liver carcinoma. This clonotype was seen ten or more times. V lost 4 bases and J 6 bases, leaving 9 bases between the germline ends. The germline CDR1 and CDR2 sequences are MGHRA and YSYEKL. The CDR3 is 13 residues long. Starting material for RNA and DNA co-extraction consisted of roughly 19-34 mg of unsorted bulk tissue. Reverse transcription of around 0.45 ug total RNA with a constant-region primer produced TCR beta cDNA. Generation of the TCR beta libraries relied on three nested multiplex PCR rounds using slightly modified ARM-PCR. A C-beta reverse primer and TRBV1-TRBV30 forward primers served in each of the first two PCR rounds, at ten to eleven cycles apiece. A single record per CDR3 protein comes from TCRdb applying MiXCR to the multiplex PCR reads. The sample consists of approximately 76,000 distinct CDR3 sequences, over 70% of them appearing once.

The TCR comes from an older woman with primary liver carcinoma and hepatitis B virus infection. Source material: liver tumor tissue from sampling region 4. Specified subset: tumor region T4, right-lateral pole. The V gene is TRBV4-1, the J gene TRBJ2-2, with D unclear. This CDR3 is CASSLPPPGELFF. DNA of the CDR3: TGCGCCAGCAGCCTCCCCCCACCCGGGGAGCTGTTTTTT.